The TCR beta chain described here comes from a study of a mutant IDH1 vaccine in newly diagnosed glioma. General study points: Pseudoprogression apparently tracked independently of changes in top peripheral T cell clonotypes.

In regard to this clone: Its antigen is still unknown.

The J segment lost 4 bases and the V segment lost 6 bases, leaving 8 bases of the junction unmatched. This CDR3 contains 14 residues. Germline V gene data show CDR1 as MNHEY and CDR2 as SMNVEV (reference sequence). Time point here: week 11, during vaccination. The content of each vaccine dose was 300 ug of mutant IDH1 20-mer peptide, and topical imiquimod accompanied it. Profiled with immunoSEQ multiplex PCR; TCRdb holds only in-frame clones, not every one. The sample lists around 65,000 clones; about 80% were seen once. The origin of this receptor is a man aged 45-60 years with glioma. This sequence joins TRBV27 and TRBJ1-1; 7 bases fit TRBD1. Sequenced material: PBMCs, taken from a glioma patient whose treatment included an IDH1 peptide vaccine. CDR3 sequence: CASSNRGEVTEAFF. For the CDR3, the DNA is TGTGCCAGCAGCAACAGGGGAGAAGTCACTGAAGCTTTCTTT.